A single sample gave rise to the 28 T cell receptor beta chains below, sequenced in a study of response to subunit inactivated influenza vaccine. TCRdb redid the calling of the RT-PCR reads with MiXCR, one entry per CDR3 protein. This table has about 780,000 distinct CDR3 sequences, approximately 18% appearing once. This sample comprised PBMCs from blood, obtained roughly 5 days after vaccination. These receptor sequences come from a man aged 45-60 years who received an inactivated influenza vaccine.

The table lists this clonotype with a few counts. The chain couples TRBV7-8 to TRBJ1-5; a possible D gene is TRBD1 (6 bases). This CDR3 comprises 15 residues. Between the trimmed V and J ends, which lost 5 bases and 5 bases, there was a span of 16 bases. From germline, CDR1 is SGHVS and CDR2 FQNEAQ. The CDR3 spells CASSQGMYLHQPQHF. The CDR3 DNA sequence: TGTGCCAGCAGCCAGGGGATGTATCTTCATCAGCCCCAGCATTTT.

This rearrangement joins TRBV5-1 to TRBJ2-1, with D perhaps given as TRBD1 or TRBD2 (6 bases each). The germline gives CDR1 SGHRS, CDR2 YFSETQ. The CDR3 is made up of 15 amino acids. V shed 4 bases and J shed 9 bases, with 20 bases lying between them. In DNA form, the CDR3 reads TGCGCCAGCAGCGGGGGGCAAGGGGATTGGAGTGAGCAGTTCTTC. Its translation: CASSGGQGDWSEQFF.

The chain is built from TRBV9 and TRBJ1-2; TRBD1 is a possible D gene (5 bases). Germline V gene sequence: CDR1 SGDLS, CDR2 YYNGEE. Trimming pared 3 bases from V and 5 bases from J, leaving 11 bases between. The CDR3 loop spans 13 amino acids. The CDR3 loop reads CASSGGTQYGYTF. The CDR3 nucleotides are TGTGCCAGCAGCGGCGGGACTCAATATGGCTACACCTTC.

The chain couples TRBV30 to TRBJ2-1; tentatively, D is TRBD2 (7 bases). Germline V gives CDR1 GTSNPN, CDR2 SVGIG (reference sequence). The CDR3 sequence is 12 residues long. V gave up 2 bases and J gave up 13 bases, with 15 bases separating them. Here the CDR3 reads CAWSTGGPVQFF. CDR3 nucleotide sequence: TGTGCCTGGAGTACGGGGGGCCCAGTTCAGTTCTTC.

This clonotype was observed a few times. The chain is built from TRBV30 and TRBJ2-1, with D possibly TRBD1 on 5 matching bases. Between the trimmed V and J ends, which lost 7 bases and 3 bases, there was a span of 13 bases. The CDR3 contains 13 residues. The V gene's germline CDR1 is GTSNPN and CDR2 SVGIG (reference sequence). This CDR3 reads CASRQLGYNEQFF. As DNA, the CDR3 is TGTGCCTCCCGACAGCTTGGCTACAATGAGCAGTTCTTC.

This clonotype has more than one count but fewer than ten. This sequence joins TRBV12-3 or TRBV12-4 and TRBJ2-7, with D possibly being TRBD2 (6 bases). V was shortened by 1 base and J by 2 bases, with 12 bases between the two germline ends. CDR3 size: 15 residues. CDR3 protein: CASSLGRVATYEQYF. The DNA for the CDR3 is TGTGCCAGCAGTTTAGGGAGGGTAGCAACCTACGAGCAGTACTTC.

As for this clonotype: This clone may be a read error of a much larger clone one base away. The chain employs TRBV7-2 and TRBJ2-7, with 9 nucleotides matching TRBD1. V trimming: 5 bases; J trimming: 3 bases; junction bases outside the gene matches: 5. This CDR3 comprises 14 residues. Germline assignment: CDR1 SGHTA and CDR2 FQGNSA. The CDR3 sequence: CASSPWTGVYEQYF. In DNA, the CDR3 is TGTGCCAGCAGCCCCTGGACAGGGGTCTACGAGCAGTACTTC. Looking up the rest from reference TRBV7-2 and TRBJ2-7 gives the full variable domain: GAGVSQSPSNKVTEKGKDVELRCDPISGHTALYWYRQSLGQGLEFLIYFQGNSAPDKSGLPSDRFSAERTGGSVSTLTIQRTQQEDSAVYLCASSPWTGVYEQYFGPGTRLTVT.

This clonotype was seen repeatedly, ten times or more. The DNA of the CDR3 is TGCAGTGCTGCCTCGGGGGACCAGCCCCAGCATTTT. Residues: CSAASGDQPQHF. The V gene is TRBV20-1, the J gene TRBJ1-5, with D possibly being TRBD1 (5 bases). Trimming removed 5 bases from V and 7 bases from J, with 12 bases in between. The CDR3 spans 12 residues. Germline V gene data show CDR1 as DFQATT and CDR2 as SNEGSKA (reference sequence).

The chain recombines TRBV30 with TRBJ2-1, with unresolved D. This CDR3 is 11 amino acids long. With 5 bases removed from V and 3 bases from J, the gap between germline ends came to 5 bases. Germline values: CDR1 GTSNPN, CDR2 SVGIG (reference sequence). DNA of the CDR3: TGTGCCTGGGGTTACTACAATGAGCAGTTCTTC. Protein product: CAWGYYNEQFF.

A few counts support this clonotype. The chain employs TRBV27 and TRBJ2-7; TRBD1 agrees at 7 bases. The junction had 9 bases not matched to a gene; V was cut back by 8 bases and J by 2 bases. CDR3 length: 14 residues. Germline V gene data show CDR1 as MNHEY and CDR2 as SMNVEV (reference sequence). DNA of the CDR3: TGTGCCAGCTCCCGGGACAGTACTGCCTACGAGCAGTACTTC. It encodes CASSRDSTAYEQYF.

This chain links TRBV7-6 with TRBJ2-7; a weak D match, TRBD2 (6 bases). CDR1 and CDR2 (germline): SGHVS, FNYEAQ. V was clipped by 5 bases and J by 3 bases, with 17 bases between them. The CDR3 runs 15 residues. CDR3 loop: CASSKAEGFRYEQYF. In DNA, the CDR3 is TGTGCCAGCAGCAAGGCGGAGGGGTTTCGCTACGAGCAGTACTTC.

This chain connects TRBV20-1 to TRBJ2-1, with D perhaps TRBD1 (5 bases). The germline gives CDR1 DFQATT, CDR2 SNEGSKA (reference sequence). V dropped 4 bases and J dropped 2 bases, with 15 bases sitting between them. The CDR3 contains 15 residues. The CDR3 DNA reads as TGCAGTGCTAACCCAGGGTTACAACCCTACAATGAGCAGTTCTTC. Protein: CSANPGLQPYNEQFF.

The rearrangement links TRBV6-1 to TRBJ2-1; no definite D call. Germline CDR1 reads MNHNS; CDR2 reads SASEGT. V lost 4 bases and J 3 bases, leaving 7 bases between the germline ends. The length of the CDR3 is 13 residues. The CDR3 DNA reads TGTGCCAGCAGTGGGCCTTTCTACAATGAGCAGTTCTTC. Translation gives CASSGPFYNEQFF.

The gene calls are TRBV24-1 and TRBJ2-5; no clear D. Per germline, CDR1 KGHDR and CDR2 SFDVKD. The germline V and J ends were trimmed by 2 bases and 2 bases, with 8 bases remaining between them. The CDR3 has 14 amino acids. The CDR3 sequence: CATSDWPMQETQYF. The CDR3 DNA reads as TGTGCCACCAGTGATTGGCCGATGCAAGAGACCCAGTACTTC.

Only a few counts were recorded for this clonotype. The chain joins TRBV7-8 to TRBJ2-7; maybe TRBD2 (6 bases). V was trimmed by 4 bases and J by 6 bases, leaving 16 bases between them. This CDR3 is built from 14 residues. The germline gives CDR1 SGHVS, CDR2 FQNEAQ. The CDR3: CASSWTTTAGEQYF. CDR3 sequence (DNA): TGTGCCAGCAGCTGGACTACTACCGCCGGCGAGCAGTACTTC.

The chain couples TRBV6-5 to TRBJ2-2; D unresolved. This CDR3 is built from 15 residues. V was clipped by 2 bases and J by 6 bases, with 13 bases between them. Looked up from germline, CDR1 is MNHEY and CDR2 is SVGAGI. CDR3 sequence reads: CASSYITDNSGELFF. Here the CDR3 DNA reads TGTGCCAGCAGTTACATCACAGACAACTCCGGGGAGCTGTTTTTT.

The V gene is TRBV10-3, the J gene TRBJ1-1; D is perhaps TRBD1 (5 bases). CDR1 is ENHRY, CDR2 SYGVKD, per germline. This CDR3 is 12 amino acids long. V shed 3 bases and J shed 7 bases, with 9 bases lying between them. CDR3 region: CAISEGAVEAFF. CDR3 in DNA: TGTGCCATCAGTGAAGGGGCAGTTGAAGCTTTCTTT.

There are a few counts of this clonotype. V usage is TRBV7-3 and J usage is TRBJ2-1; maybe TRBD2 (5 bases). Germline-derived CDR1 and CDR2 are SGHTA and FQGTGA. The ends were cut back, 3 bases at V and 7 bases at J, with 19 bases in the middle. The CDR3 is 16 amino acids. The CDR3 loop reads CASSLSGGFTDNEQFF. The CDR3, as DNA: TGTGCCAGCAGCTTGTCAGGCGGGTTTACGGATAATGAGCAGTTCTTC.

This clonotype was counted at least ten times. J is TRBJ2-2 and V is TRBV7-9, with D tentatively TRBD1 or TRBD2 (5 bases each). In germline, CDR1 is SEHNR, CDR2 FQNEAQ (reference sequence). V dropped 7 bases and J dropped 1 base, with 13 bases sitting between them. This CDR3 has 15 residues. The CDR3 spells CASNTGTGNTGELFF. CDR3 nucleotides: TGTGCCAGCAACACCGGGACGGGGAACACCGGGGAGCTGTTTTTT.

This chain links TRBV20-1 with TRBJ2-2; no firm D call. This CDR3 is built from 15 residues. The germline gives CDR1 DFQATT, CDR2 SNEGSKA (reference sequence). Trimming stripped 2 bases from V and 1 base from J, with 11 bases between. CDR3 region: CSARLLGENTGELFF. As DNA, the CDR3 is TGCAGTGCTAGATTATTGGGCGAGAACACCGGGGAGCTGTTTTTT.

This clonotype showed up just a few times. The chain recombines TRBV7-2 with TRBJ2-7, with a possible D match to TRBD2 (7 bases). Trimming took 5 bases from V and 3 from J, leaving 14 bases between them. The CDR3 runs 14 residues. Germline V gene sequence: CDR1 SGHTA, CDR2 FQGNSA. The CDR3 sequence: CASSAEGGFYEQYF. Written as DNA, the CDR3 is TGTGCCAGCAGCGCAGAGGGGGGGTTCTACGAGCAGTACTTC.

This clonotype turned up a few times. The gene calls are TRBV28 and TRBJ2-5; TRBD1 matches 8 bases. Trimming removed 2 bases from V and 4 bases from J; junction bases left unmatched: 3. This CDR3 is built from 14 residues. The germline V gene encodes CDR1 MDHEN and CDR2 SYDVKM. As DNA, the CDR3 is TGTGCCAGCAGTTTACCAGGGGGCCTAGAGACCCAGTACTTC. Its translation: CASSLPGGLETQYF.

This clonotype occurred a few times. This chain connects TRBV29-1 to TRBJ2-7, with D unclear. CDR1 and CDR2 from the germline V gene are SQVTM and ANQGSEA. The CDR3 has 13 residues. The V end was cut by 4 bases, the J end by 5 bases, with 15 bases between. CDR3 coding DNA: TGCAGCGTTGTCGGGCCCCCTTTAAACGAGCAGTACTTC. Residues: CSVVGPPLNEQYF.

The chain has TRBV6-2 or TRBV6-3 and TRBJ2-3; D might be TRBD1 or TRBD2, each matching 5 bases. The CDR3 sequence is 16 residues long. V shed 4 bases and J shed 2 bases, with 16 bases lying between them. Germline values: CDR1 MNHEY, CDR2 SVGEGT. The CDR3 spells CASSFWDASYTDTQYF. The DNA of the CDR3 is TGTGCCAGCAGTTTCTGGGACGCGTCCTACACAGATACGCAGTATTTT.

The CDR3 spells CASSQGTSTNEQFF. The CDR3 DNA is TGTGCCAGCAGCCAGGGTACTAGCACCAATGAGCAGTTCTTC. The chain is built from TRBV3-1 and TRBJ2-1, with D perhaps TRBD2 (6 bases). The CDR3 covers 14 residues. CDR1 is LGHDT and CDR2 is YNNKEL in the germline V gene (reference sequence). V gave up 3 bases and J gave up 6 bases, with 12 bases separating them.

The rearrangement uses TRBV4-1 and TRBJ1-3; tentatively, D is TRBD1 (6 bases). Germline lookup yields CDR1 MGHRA and CDR2 YSYEKL. The CDR3 extends over 14 amino acids. Deletions cut 3 bases from V and 2 bases from J, with 8 bases between. The CDR3 sequence: CASSHGTTGNTIYF. CDR3 coding DNA: TGCGCCAGCAGCCATGGGACAACTGGAAACACCATATATTTT.

This rearrangement joins TRBV15 to TRBJ1-6; 9 positions match TRBD1. The CDR3 has 15 residues. Germline lookup yields CDR1 LNHNV and CDR2 YYDKDF (reference sequence). The junction had 4 bases not matched to a gene; V was cut back by 3 bases and J by 7 bases. CDR3 protein: CATSSRQGGNSPLHF. CDR3 DNA sequence: TGTGCCACCAGCAGTAGACAGGGGGGGAATTCACCCCTCCACTTT.

The gene calls are TRBV10-3 and TRBJ2-7; unclear D gene. Germline V lookup: CDR1 ENHRY, CDR2 SYGVKD. The CDR3 extends over 11 amino acids. Trimming shortened V by 3 bases and J by 3 bases, and 3 bases separated the two germline ends. The CDR3 DNA sequence: TGTGCCATCAGTGAAAACTACGAGCAGTACTTC. It encodes CAISENYEQYF.